These 23 T cell receptor beta chains came from one sample sequenced in a study of early T cells in non-severe SARS-CoV-2 infection. Each CDR3 protein is one row after TCRdb ran MiXCR on the 5' RACE reads. The data show about 30,000 distinct CDR3 sequences, 6% to 7% seen once. The sequenced material came from whole blood. Receptors were obtained from an adult who was a healthcare worker with PCR-confirmed SARS-CoV-2 infection or an uninfected control (not recorded which).

This clonotype was seen ten or more times. The chain joins TRBV7-2 to TRBJ1-5; D is unclear. CDR1 and CDR2 (germline): SGHTA, FQGNSA. V was trimmed by 1 base and J by 6 bases, leaving 10 bases between them. The CDR3 has 14 residues. The CDR3 here is CASSLGLGGQPQHF. CDR3 in DNA: TGTGCCAGCAGCTTAGGGCTGGGAGGTCAGCCCCAGCATTTT.

This clonotype has only one observation. This may stem from a read error, because a much larger clone lies one nucleotide away. The chain is built from TRBV4-2 and TRBJ2-2; D is perhaps TRBD1 (6 bases). V lost 3 bases to trimming and J lost 4 bases, with 15 bases between them. The germline gives CDR1 LGHNA, CDR2 YNFKEQ. This CDR3 comprises 16 residues. As DNA, the CDR3 is TGTGCCAGCAGCCACGCCAGGGGTGATAGCACCGGGGAGCTGTTTTTT. This gives the protein CASSHARGDSTGELFF.

This clonotype has ten or more counts. V usage is TRBV7-9 and J usage is TRBJ2-3; tentative D call: TRBD1 (5 bases). The V gene's germline CDR1 is SEHNR and CDR2 FQNEAQ (reference sequence). CDR3 length: 16 amino acids. The germline V and J ends were trimmed by 1 base and 2 bases, with 13 bases remaining between them. The CDR3 spells CASSLGQGLFTDTQYF. CDR3 bases: TGTGCCAGCAGCTTAGGGCAGGGCCTTTTCACAGATACGCAGTATTTT.

At least ten counts were recorded for this clonotype. The rearrangement links TRBV20-1 to TRBJ2-1; 11 positions agree with TRBD2. The CDR3 is made up of 16 amino acids. Germline V gene data show CDR1 as DFQATT and CDR2 as SNEGSKA (reference sequence). The V segment lost 6 bases and the J segment 1 base; nucleotides outside the gene matches: 8. The CDR3 region has the DNA TGCAGTGCGATAGCACTAGCGGGAGTGTCCTACAATGAGCAGTTCTTC. The encoded protein is CSAIALAGVSYNEQFF.

The sample holds a few counts of this clonotype. CDR3 DNA sequence: TGTGCCAGCAATACTCACCTTACAGATACGCAGTATTTT. Protein product: CASNTHLTDTQYF. V is TRBV12-3 or TRBV12-4 and J is TRBJ2-3; no reliable D call. V lost 7 bases and J 3 bases, leaving 11 bases between the germline ends. The CDR3 length is 13 residues.

V usage is TRBV18 and J usage is TRBJ1-2, with D possibly TRBD1 on 5 matching bases. CDR3 length: 16 amino acids. Trimming removed 2 bases at V and 6 bases at J, with 19 bases between. The germline V gene encodes CDR1 KGHSH and CDR2 LQKENI. The CDR3 sequence: CASSPDQGGFDDGYTF. Written as DNA, the CDR3 is TGTGCCAGCTCACCAGATCAGGGTGGCTTCGATGATGGCTACACCTTC.

This clonotype is medium-sized in the sample. The chain is built from TRBV7-9 and TRBJ1-1; unclear D gene. The CDR3 has 11 residues. Trimming cost V 5 bases and J 10 bases, with 11 bases left between them. The V gene's germline CDR1 is SEHNR and CDR2 FQNEAQ (reference sequence). The CDR3 sequence is CASSPWRIAFF. The CDR3 DNA reads as TGTGCCAGCAGCCCGTGGAGGATAGCTTTCTTT.

The sample holds many counts of this clonotype. The chain has TRBV7-9 and TRBJ2-5, with TRBD1 identical over 10 bases. CDR1 and CDR2 (germline): SEHNR, FQNEAQ (reference sequence). The V and J ends lost 8 bases and 3 bases, in that order; junction bases with no gene match: 6. This CDR3 contains 14 residues. The CDR3 DNA follows: TGTGCCAGCGGGGACAGGGGAGAAGAAGAGACCCAGTACTTC. Its protein is CASGDRGEEETQYF.

This clonotype was seen at least ten times. The CDR3 spells CSAARYEQFF. The CDR3 bases are TGCAGTGCCGCGAGGTATGAGCAGTTCTTC. The rearrangement joins TRBV20-1 to TRBJ2-1, with no clear D. The V end was cut by 6 bases, the J end by 8 bases, with 8 bases between. The germline CDR1 and CDR2 sequences are DFQATT and SNEGSKA (reference sequence). The CDR3 is 10 amino acids.

This clonotype was found many times. The DNA for the CDR3 is TGTGCCAGCAGCCACGCGACTGGGGAGCAGTTCTTC. Translation gives CASSHATGEQFF. The chain joins TRBV3-1 to TRBJ2-1; D unclear. V gave up 3 bases and J gave up 10 bases, with 10 bases separating them. This CDR3 is 12 amino acids long. Germline CDR1 reads LGHDT; CDR2 reads YNNKEL (reference sequence).

This clonotype was seen repeatedly, ten times or more. This chain joins TRBV9 and TRBJ1-1; D is uncertain. Trimming removed 0 bases from V and 0 bases from J, with 6 bases in between. The CDR3 spans 14 residues. CDR1 SGDLS and CDR2 YYNGEE come from the germline V gene. CDR3 coding DNA: TGTGCCAGCAGCGTAGCTGCGGTGAACACTGAAGCTTTCTTT. Protein product: CASSVAAVNTEAFF.

At least ten counts were recorded for this clonotype. V usage is TRBV12-3 or TRBV12-4 and J usage is TRBJ2-5; D is ambiguous. The length of the CDR3 is 14 residues. Trimming pared 5 bases from V and 2 bases from J, leaving 12 bases between. The CDR3 coding sequence is TGTGCCAGCAGTCCTACAGTAGATCAAGAGACCCAGTACTTC. Amino acid sequence: CASSPTVDQETQYF.

This clonotype has at least ten counts. The V call is TRBV10-3, the J call TRBJ1-1, with 9 positions matching TRBD1. V dropped 11 bases and J dropped 4; count of bases not matched to a gene: 11. The V gene's germline CDR1 is ENHRY and CDR2 SYGVKD. The length of the CDR3 is 14 residues. The DNA for the CDR3 is TGTGCCGCACGGAGGGACAGGGAGGGCACTGAAGCTTTCTTT. It yields the protein CAARRDREGTEAFF.

Ten or more counts support this clonotype. The chain is built from TRBV12-3 or TRBV12-4 and TRBJ2-3; 15 nucleotides line up with TRBD2. This CDR3 is 17 amino acids long. V lost 6 bases and J lost 6; bases outside the gene matches: 10. The CDR3 bases are TGTGCCAGCAGCTCTTGGACTAGCGGGGGGGCCTGGGATACGCAGTATTTT. It is translated as CASSSWTSGGAWDTQYF.

This clonotype has at least ten counts. V and J are TRBV25-1 and TRBJ2-1; D is uncertain. The germline gives CDR1 MGHDK, CDR2 SYGVNS. The CDR3 is 11 residues long. V was trimmed by 4 bases and J by 4 bases, leaving 2 bases between them. CDR3 DNA sequence: TGTGCCAGCAGTGGGTACAATGAGCAGTTCTTC. Residues: CASSGYNEQFF.

This clonotype has a count of ten or more. This chain connects TRBV30 to TRBJ1-1, with D hard to call. The CDR3 runs to 13 residues. Per the germline V gene, CDR1 is GTSNPN and CDR2 is SVGIG (reference sequence). Trimming stripped 5 bases from V and 4 bases from J, with 14 bases between. The chain's CDR3 is CAWVVGKSTEAFF. In nucleotides, the CDR3 is TGTGCCTGGGTTGTTGGGAAGAGCACTGAAGCTTTCTTT.

This chain connects TRBV6-2 or TRBV6-3 to TRBJ2-7, with D uncertain. Trimming removed 4 bases at V and 2 bases at J, with 9 bases between. Germline V gives CDR1 MNHEY, CDR2 SVGEGT. The CDR3 has 13 amino acids. CDR3 amino acids: CASSWPAAYEQYF. The CDR3 bases are TGTGCCAGCAGTTGGCCGGCCGCCTACGAGCAGTACTTC.

This clonotype was recorded at least ten times. The rearrangement uses TRBV3-1 and TRBJ1-2; D is ambiguous. Germline CDR1 LGHDT, CDR2 YNNKEL (reference sequence). The CDR3 runs to 15 residues. V dropped 0 bases and J dropped 0 bases, with 8 bases sitting between them. The CDR3 nucleotides are TGTGCCAGCAGCCAAGACCCCGGAGCTAACTATGGCTACACCTTC. Its protein product is CASSQDPGANYGYTF.

This clonotype was recorded at least ten times. The V call is TRBV7-8, the J call TRBJ1-1; 7 bases agree with TRBD1. Germline CDR1 reads SGHVS; CDR2 reads FQNEAQ. The CDR3 has 15 residues. With V trimmed by 5 bases and J by 4 bases, 10 bases remained unmatched. CDR3 sequence reads: CASSPRDSTGTEAFF. The CDR3 bases are TGTGCCAGCAGCCCTCGGGACAGTACAGGCACTGAAGCTTTCTTT.

This clonotype was found a few times. This chain joins TRBV27 and TRBJ1-2, with TRBD1 matching over 9 bases. This CDR3 is built from 14 residues. Germline loops: CDR1 MNHEY, CDR2 SMNVEV (reference sequence). J was trimmed by 6 bases and V by 5 bases; bases with no gene match: 7. The DNA for the CDR3 is TGTGCCAGCAGTCCGGACAGGGGATGGGATGGCTACACCTTC. Translated, it gives CASSPDRGWDGYTF.

In its sample, this clonotype was seen a few times. The V and J genes are TRBV7-3 and TRBJ1-1; unclear D gene. V lost 2 bases to trimming and J lost 5 bases, with 12 bases between them. CDR1 and CDR2 (germline): SGHTA, FQGTGA. CDR3 length equals 14 residues. The CDR3 reads CASSLLSPTTEAFF. CDR3 nucleotide sequence: TGTGCCAGCAGCTTACTATCCCCGACTACTGAAGCTTTCTTT.

This clonotype was seen at least ten times. V usage is TRBV5-1 and J usage is TRBJ2-7; 7 nucleotides agree with TRBD2. Unmatched junction bases numbered 4, after V lost 2 bases and J lost 2 bases. The CDR3 has 14 amino acids. Germline V gene sequence: CDR1 SGHRS, CDR2 YFSETQ. The CDR3, as DNA: TGCGCCAGCAGCTTAGCGGGACCCCCCTACGAGCAGTACTTC. Translation gives CASSLAGPPYEQYF. The whole variable domain, remainder taken from reference TRBV5-1 and TRBJ2-7, is KAGVTQTPRYLIKTRGQQVTLSCSPISGHRSVSWYQQTPGQGLQFLFEYFSETQRNKGNFPGRFSGRQFSNSRSEMNVSTLELGDSALYLCASSLAGPPYEQYFGPGTRLTVT.

V gene TRBV7-9 combines with J gene TRBJ1-2; D gene uncertain. The CDR3 loop spans 18 amino acids. The V end lost 3 bases, the J end lost 1 base, and 21 bases lay between the germline ends. The V gene's germline CDR1 is SEHNR and CDR2 FQNEAQ (reference sequence). CDR3 loop: CASSFSQPRGIDNYGYTF. CDR3 DNA: TGTGCCAGCAGCTTCTCGCAACCGCGCGGAATCGATAACTATGGCTACACCTTC.